The present T cell receptor beta chain was sequenced within a study of identical twins (dated by TCRdb to the mid-2010s). Study-level background: The study deep-sequenced TCR alpha and beta repertoires from monozygotic twins, unrelated adults of various ages and cord blood to test whether fetal clonotypes persist. Replicate twin experiments were performed at different times using different library preparation protocols to rule out contamination. Overall study results and their limits: Fewer insertions were carried by abundant cord blood beta clonotypes; a weaker similar trend was observed in young adult naive repertoires, while no such trend was observed in memory repertoires. In monozygotic twins, recombination models systematically underestimated out-of-frame TCR alpha sharing, but the models matched the sharing seen between unrelated individuals. The excess sharing between twins in beta out-of-frame sequences was weaker because fewer shared sequences reduced the signal-to-noise ratio. Invariant T cells such as MAIT and iNKT could partly confound zero-insertion analyses, though diverse VJ usage argued against this for most clonotypes. Compared with coincidental sharing between unrelated individuals, out-of-frame TCR alpha sequences shared between twins had an excess of sequences with low generation probability. Conclusions relied on cross-sectional statistical analysis, since the same donors could not be followed over many years.

V is cut by 5 bases and J by 0 bases, and the space between the germline ends is 16 bases. The germline V gene encodes CDR1 SEHNR and CDR2 FQNEAQ (reference sequence). From the cysteine up to the phenylalanine, the CDR3 has a length of 17 residues. The kept DNA is CDR3 alone, 51 bases in frame from the first base. In the case of this clonotype: Its binding antigen is unknown. No base quality information exists; no much larger clone differs at one position.

All donors were healthy Caucasians. The library relied on 5' RACE. The sequencer was an Illumina HiSeq 2000. Template switching introduced a universal primer binding site; the final cDNA contained a unique molecular identifier, enabling accurate counting of TCR cDNA molecules. Specific primers in the conserved constant-segment region were used to synthesize first-strand cDNA for TCR alpha and beta chains. To control for contamination, every cDNA library carried two barcodes: a SMART-Mk sample barcode plus Illumina barcodes. TruSeq adapter sequences and Illumina sample barcodes were added in two successive PCR steps. TCR alpha and beta cDNA libraries were sequenced on the Illumina HiSeq platform with custom primers. In the authors' own workflow: Unique molecular identifiers were extracted from raw reads with MiGEC, and CDR3 positions were determined with MiXCR. For each individual, recombination models were inferred using an EM algorithm with the repgenHMM and IGoR tools. Shared clonotype analysis was performed with the tcR package in R, normalizing sharing by the product of cloneset sizes. To study raw recombination without the effects of thymic and clonal selection, out-of-frame nonproductive sequences were analyzed. Using fastp trimming at Q25 and MiXCR clonotype assembly, TCRdb reanalyzed the public sequencing data and kept in-frame beta chains. When rows share a CDR3 protein, they turn into one entry using the most common DNA and genes. These V and J calls derive from TCRdb rather than the authors' analysis. For this sample there are more than 1.5 million distinct CDR3 sequences; 32% appear just once. Clones ranked in the top ten supply less than 0.35% of the sample.

The sequence was obtained from a newborn girl in good health. Material for sequencing was cord blood. The rearrangement joined TRBV7-9 to TRBJ1-4; no D gene is confidently identified. The nucleotide sequence is given as TGTGCCAGCAGCATCTCCGTCAGCCCTTCAACTAATGAAAAACTGTTTTTT. It codes for CASSISVSPSTNEKLFF. The entire variable domain, with the stretches around the CDR3 drawn from the reference TRBV7-9 and TRBJ1-4 proteins, is DTGVSQNPRHKITKRGQNVTFRCDPISEHNRLYWYRQTLGQGPEFLTYFQNEAQLEKSRLLSDRFSAERPKGSFSTLEIQRTEQGDSAMYLCASSISVSPSTNEKLFFGSGTQLSVL.